The 2 T cell receptor beta chains presented below share a single source sample, sequenced in a study of cytomegalovirus exposure and HLA in healthy donors. Primers: 60 Vbeta forward and 13 Jbeta reverse. The assay was immunoSEQ multiplex PCR, and TCRdb's table has in-frame clones only and misses some. The table has about 160,000 clones, roughly 80% seen once. Input material: PBMCs. The receptors come from a young woman in good health and CMV-seronegative.

This clone was detected a few times. The chain links TRBV21-1 to TRBJ1-5. TRBV21-1 is a pseudogene segment. The CDR3 has 15 residues. This CDR3 is CASSKTAVVHQPQHF. The DNA of the CDR3 is TGTGCCAGCAGCAAAACCGCGGTGGTTCATCAGCCCCAGCATTTT.

This chain uses TRBV15 with TRBJ2-7; 9 nucleotides agree with TRBD2. CDR3 length: 14 amino acids. Germline V gene lookup returns CDR1 LNHNV and CDR2 YYDKDF (reference sequence). The trim removed 5 bases at V and 5 bases at J, leaving 7 bases unmatched. The DNA for the CDR3 is TGTGCCACCAGCCGGGGGTGGACTAGCGACGAGCAGTACTTC. It is translated as CATSRGWTSDEQYF.